Listed below are T cell receptor beta chains from one sample, sequenced in a study of cytomegalovirus exposure and HLA in healthy donors. Assay used: immunoSEQ multiplex PCR; TCRdb lists only in-frame clones, some missing. The sample lists 100,000 to 150,000 clones; roughly 8.3% were seen once. The sequenced material came from PBMCs. The receptors here all came from a man in his forties in good health and CMV-seronegative. Both conserved end residues are part of each CDR3. A D gene is named only where the DNA matches it firmly. Rows give clone size only sometimes, using once, few, many, or a class for an expanded clone.

. TRBJ1-2 TRBV5-1 . CASSFSTAGLYGYTF TGCGCCAGCAGCTTCTCGACGGCGGGTCTTTATGGCTACACCTTC
. TRBJ1-5 TRBV5-1 TRBD1 CASTQTGQPNQPQHF TGCGCCAGCACGCAGACGGGACAGCCAAATCAGCCCCAGCATTTT
. TRBJ2-5 TRBV5-1 TRBD2 CASSLGGGIKETQYF TGCGCCAGCAGCTTGGGCGGGGGGATTAAAGAGACCCAGTACTTC
. TRBJ1-3 TRBV2 . CASSEGYYRNTIYF TGTGCCAGCAGTGAAGGATACTATCGGAACACCATATATTTT
. TRBJ1-2 TRBV5-5 TRBD1 CASTKGGTGGLDYGYTF TGTGCCAGCACAAAGGGAGGGACAGGGGGATTGGACTATGGCTACACCTTC
. TRBJ2-5 TRBV7-3 TRBD1 CASSSSGGKAETQYF TGTGCCAGCAGCTCGTCAGGGGGCAAAGCGGAGACCCAGTACTTC
few TRBJ2-5 TRBV5-6 TRBD2 CASSPGTSGAIWETQYF TGTGCCAGCAGCCCTGGGACTAGCGGGGCGATCTGGGAGACCCAGTACTTC
few TRBJ2-3 TRBV2 . CAQGGATDTQYF TGTGCCCAAGGCGGGGCGACAGATACGCAGTATTTT
. TRBJ1-5 TRBV19 TRBD1 CASSITGGVFQPQHF TGTGCCAGTAGTATTACAGGGGGGGTTTTTCAGCCCCAGCATTTT
. TRBJ2-5 TRBV4-3 . CASSQDRGLGEAQYF TGCGCCAGCAGCCAAGATAGGGGCCTGGGGGAGGCCCAGTACTTC
. TRBJ2-5 TRBV5-1 TRBD1 CASSTGTGSRETQYF TGCGCCAGCAGCACCGGGACAGGGAGCCGGGAGACCCAGTACTTC
. TRBJ1-3 TRBV6-5 . CASSYSRRDGNTIYF TGTGCCAGCAGTTACTCCCGAAGAGATGGAAACACCATATATTTT
few TRBJ2-1 TRBV9 TRBD1 CASSVGQGISSYNEQFF TGTGCCAGCAGCGTAGGACAGGGTATAAGCTCCTACAATGAGCAGTTCTTC
. TRBJ1-1 TRBV18 TRBD1 CASSPQTGGLSTEAFF TGTGCCAGCTCACCACAAACAGGGGGATTGAGCACTGAAGCTTTCTTT
few TRBJ1-2 TRBV5-1 TRBD1 CASSSNRGDYGYTF TGCGCCAGCAGCTCAAACAGGGGTGACTATGGCTACACCTTC
few TRBJ1-1 TRBV7-2 TRBD1 CASSLASTGGNTEAFF TGTGCCAGCAGCTTAGCAAGTACAGGGGGGAACACTGAAGCTTTCTTT
once TRBJ1-3 TRBV11-2 . CASSLVFQASGGNTIYF TGTGCCAGCAGCTTAGTCTTCCAGGCCTCAGGTGGAAACACCATATATTTT
few TRBJ2-3 TRBV25-1 TRBD2 CASTQSGVTDTQYF TGTGCCAGCACACAGAGCGGGGTCACAGATACGCAGTATTTT
. TRBJ1-4 TRBV5-5 . CASRGPNEKLFF TGTGCCTCCAGGGGACCTAATGAAAAACTGTTTTTT
few TRBJ2-1 TRBV19 . CASSIGGSYNEQFF TGTGCCAGTAGTATCGGAGGCTCCTACAATGAGCAGTTCTTC
once TRBJ2-7 TRBV7-9 . CASSLQSGGLEEQYF TGTGCCAGCAGCTTACAGTCAGGGGGGCTTGAAGAGCAGTACTTC
few TRBJ2-1 TRBV7-9 TRBD2 CASSLGLAGGSYNEQFF TGTGCCAGCAGCTTAGGACTAGCGGGGGGGTCCTACAATGAGCAGTTCTTC
. TRBJ2-4 TRBV5-4 TRBD1 CASSPGQGNIQYF TGTGCCAGCAGCCCCGGACAGGGAAACATTCAGTACTTC
few TRBJ2-1 TRBV9 . CASSDPPGMPFF TGTGCCAGCAGCGATCCGCCCGGGATGCCGTTCTTC
few TRBJ1-2 TRBV4-1 . CASSQAPGGPTTNYGYTF TGCGCCAGCAGCCAAGCCCCGGGGGGTCCTACAACTAACTATGGCTACACCTTC
. TRBJ1-4 TRBV6-1 TRBD1 CASSKDRGQEKLFF TGTGCCAGCAGTAAGGACAGGGGGCAGGAAAAACTGTTTTTT
. TRBJ1-6 TRBV27 TRBD1 CASRPGQDNSPLHF TGTGCCAGCAGGCCGGGACAGGACAATTCACCCCTCCACTTT
few TRBJ2-7 TRBV15 TRBD2 CATSRDSGGVYEQYF TGTGCCACCAGCAGAGATTCGGGAGGCGTGTACGAGCAGTACTTC